This T cell receptor beta chain emerged from a study of cytomegalovirus exposure and HLA in healthy donors. Study-level results: Whilst most TCR sequences proved rare, a subset of public TCRs occurred across many donors. Previous analysis showed most TCR beta V segments were productive about 90% or about 30% of the time.

Germline CDR1 SGHRS, CDR2 YFSETQ. This CDR3 has 14 amino acids. V trimming: 4 bases; J trimming: 5 bases; junction bases outside the gene matches: 6. This clone was seen only a few times. The antigen is not known. PCR was performed using 60 Vbeta and 13 Jbeta primers. Clones were sequenced by immunoSEQ multiplex PCR, and TCRdb holds only the in-frame ones, with some missing. Here the sample spans some 150,000 clones, more than 75% being singletons. The J gene is TRBJ2-7, the V gene TRBV5-1, with 10 bases that match TRBD1. The receptor's source is a man aged 18 to 29 in good health and CMV-seropositive. The sample was PBMCs. CDR3 protein: CASSVRTGGDEQYF. Here the CDR3 DNA reads TGCGCCAGCAGCGTACGGACAGGGGGGGACGAGCAGTACTTC. The full variable domain, with the rest looked up from reference TRBV5-1 and TRBJ2-7, is KAGVTQTPRYLIKTRGQQVTLSCSPISGHRSVSWYQQTPGQGLQFLFEYFSETQRNKGNFPGRFSGRQFSNSRSEMNVSTLELGDSALYLCASSVRTGGDEQYFGPGTRLTVT.